This T cell receptor (beta chain) derives from a study of cytomegalovirus exposure and HLA in healthy donors. Study outcomes and limitations: Reports indicated that the classifier achieved high specificity and sensitivity in diagnosing cytomegalovirus status.

This clone was counted a few times. Antigen unknown. With 60 Vbeta and 13 Jbeta primers, the PCR was carried out. Profiled with immunoSEQ multiplex PCR; TCRdb holds only in-frame clones, not every one. The data hold over 150,000 clones, with 82% observed a single time. The CDR3 runs to 16 residues. CDR1 and CDR2 from the germline V gene are KGHSH and LQKENI. With 2 bases removed from V and 0 bases from J, the gap between germline ends came to 13 bases. The TCR was taken from a boy aged 2 to 10 in good health and CMV-seronegative. What was sequenced was PBMCs. J is TRBJ1-2 and V is TRBV18; D possibly corresponds to TRBD1 (5 bases). The CDR3 DNA sequence: TGTGCCAGCTCACCAAGTCGGACATCGGCTAACTATGGCTACACCTTC. The encoded protein is CASSPSRTSANYGYTF.